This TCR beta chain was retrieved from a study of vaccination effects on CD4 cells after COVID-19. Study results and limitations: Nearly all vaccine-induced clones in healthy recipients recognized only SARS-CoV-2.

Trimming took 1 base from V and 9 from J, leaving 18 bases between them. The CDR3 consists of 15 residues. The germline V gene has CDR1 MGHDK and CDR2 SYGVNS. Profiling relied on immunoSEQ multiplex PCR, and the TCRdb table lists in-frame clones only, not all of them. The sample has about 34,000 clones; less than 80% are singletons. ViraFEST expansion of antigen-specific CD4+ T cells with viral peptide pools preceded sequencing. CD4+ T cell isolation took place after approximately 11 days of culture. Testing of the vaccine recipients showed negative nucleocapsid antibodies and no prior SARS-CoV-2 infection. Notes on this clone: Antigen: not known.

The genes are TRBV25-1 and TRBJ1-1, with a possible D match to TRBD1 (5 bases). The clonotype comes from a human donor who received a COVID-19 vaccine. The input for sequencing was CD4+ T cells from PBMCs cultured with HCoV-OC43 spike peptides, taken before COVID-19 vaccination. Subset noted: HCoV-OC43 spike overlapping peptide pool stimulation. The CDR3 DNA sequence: TGTGCCAGCAGTGAATGGGGCGATATTTCAGAGAAAGCTTTCTTT. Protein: CASSEWGDISEKAFF. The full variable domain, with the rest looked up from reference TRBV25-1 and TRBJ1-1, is EADIYQTPRYLVIGTGKKITLECSQTMGHDKMYWYQQDPGMELHLIHYSYGVNSTEKGDLSSESTVSRIRTEHFPLTLESARPSHTSQYLCASSEWGDISEKAFFGQGTRLTVV.